The present entry profiles one TCR beta chain with its context. As yet, its antigen is unknown. Every patient underwent thyroid surgery untreated. The V segment lost 2 bases and the J segment 10 bases; nucleotides outside the gene matches: 10. CDR1 is MRHNA and CDR2 is SNTAGT in the germline V gene. CDR3 size: 17 residues. Per the original data handling: For papillary thyroid cancer, a distant-metastasis classifier was constructed from CDR3 differences observed across clinicopathological groups. TCRdb used MiXCR to call clones anew from the PCR reads. The V and J calls come from TCRdb's annotation, not from the publication. This sample has more than 15,000 clones, with roughly 32% found just once. The record originates from a study of metastatic and nonmetastatic thyroid tumors. General study results and limits: Versus benign nodules, malignant thyroid tumors reportedly had significantly higher TCR beta diversity, in blood and tumor.

Sequencing was done on a sample of blood. The TCR comes from a female donor with papillary thyroid cancer or a benign thyroid nodule (not recorded which). Some clones in this sample may be carry-over from other donors' samples. V is TRBV6-4 and J is TRBJ2-1; 14 positions match TRBD2. Written as DNA, the CDR3 is TGTGCCAGCAGTGACCCCAGACTAGCGGGAGGGCCGGTAGAGCAGTTCTTC. Translation gives CASSDPRLAGGPVEQFF.